Below, 9 T cell receptor beta chains from the same sample are listed, as sequenced in a study of blood T cell repertoires in COVID-19. Clones were sequenced by immunoSEQ multiplex PCR, and TCRdb holds only the in-frame ones, with some missing. This sample has 95,000 to 150,000 clones, with around 80% found just once. The sample comprised peripheral blood. The receptors stem from a man between 60 and 70 years old with active or convalescent COVID-19.

This chain links TRBV7-2 with TRBJ2-3; 9 bases line up with TRBD1. Germline lookup yields CDR1 SGHTA and CDR2 FQGNSA. CDR3 size: 19 residues. J gave up 4 bases and V 1 base, and 15 bases lay outside the gene matches. The CDR3 nucleotides are TGTGCCAGCAGCTTAGGGTCCTTCGACAGGGGGTTTTTCCCAGATACGCAGTATTTT. Amino acid sequence: CASSLGSFDRGFFPDTQYF.

This clone occurred a few times. The chain links TRBV5-5 to TRBJ2-2, with D possibly matching TRBD2 (5 bases). Germline V CDR1 and CDR2: SGHKS, YYEKEE (reference sequence). With 3 bases removed from V and 5 bases from J, the gap between germline ends came to 11 bases. The CDR3 contains 14 residues. CDR3: CASSWRVFTGELFF. CDR3 DNA sequence: TGTGCCAGCAGCTGGCGGGTATTTACCGGGGAGCTGTTTTTT.

V gene TRBV7-2 combines with J gene TRBJ2-2; 10 bases align to TRBD2. The germline CDR1 and CDR2 sequences are SGHTA and FQGNSA. The junction had 7 bases not matched to a gene; V was cut back by 3 bases and J by 6 bases. CDR3 length equals 16 residues. CDR3 sequence reads: CASSLGAGGLAGELFF. DNA of the CDR3: TGTGCCAGCAGCTTGGGAGCGGGAGGGCTTGCCGGGGAGCTGTTTTTT.

The V call is TRBV4-2, the J call TRBJ2-1, with 7 bases lining up with TRBD2. Germline V lookup: CDR1 LGHNA, CDR2 YNFKEQ. This CDR3 has 16 amino acids. The V gene end was trimmed by 0 bases and the J gene end by 2 bases; junction bases not matched to a gene: 4. The CDR3 nucleotides are TGTGCCAGCAGCCAAGATTTGGCGGGGGCCTACAATGAGCAGTTCTTC. Its translation is CASSQDLAGAYNEQFF.

This chain joins TRBV13 and TRBJ1-1, with 7 bases aligning to TRBD1. The CDR3 contains 15 residues. V shed 5 bases and J 0 bases; nucleotides not matched to a gene: 6. The germline gives CDR1 PRHDT, CDR2 FYEKMQ (reference sequence). CDR3 coding DNA: TGTGCCAGCAGCCCCCTGACAGGGTTGAACACTGAAGCTTTCTTT. It encodes CASSPLTGLNTEAFF. The whole variable domain, filled in from reference TRBV13 and TRBJ1-1, reads AAGVIQSPRHLIKEKRETATLKCYPIPRHDTVYWYQQGPGQDPQFLISFYEKMQSDKGSIPDRFSAQQFSDYHSELNMSSLELGDSALYFCASSPLTGLNTEAFFGQGTRLTVV.

Written as DNA, the CDR3 is TGTGCCAGCAGTTTGGACAGTTCGAACACCGGGGAGCTGTTTTTT. Its translation is CASSLDSSNTGELFF. The genes are TRBV7-2 and TRBJ2-2; the D gene is possibly TRBD1 (6 bases). CDR1 and CDR2 (germline): SGHTA, FQGNSA. CDR3 size: 15 residues. V dropped 6 bases and J dropped 0 bases, with 11 bases sitting between them. Drawing the rest from reference TRBV7-2 and TRBJ2-2, the complete variable domain is GAGVSQSPSNKVTEKGKDVELRCDPISGHTALYWYRQSLGQGLEFLIYFQGNSAPDKSGLPSDRFSAERTGGSVSTLTIQRTQQEDSAVYLCASSLDSSNTGELFFGEGSRLTVL.

CDR3 in amino acids: CASSAITEVANTGELFF. CDR3 nucleotide sequence: TGTGCCAGCAGTGCGATCACCGAAGTAGCGAACACCGGGGAGCTGTTTTTT. This chain links TRBV6-1 with TRBJ2-2, with D uncertain. The ends were cut back, 4 bases at V and 0 bases at J, with 15 bases in the middle. The germline V gene has CDR1 MNHNS and CDR2 SASEGT. CDR3 length: 17 residues.

V and J are TRBV6-5 and TRBJ2-7; D is undetermined. V was pared by 6 bases and J by 7 bases, with 13 bases between. The V gene's germline CDR1 is MNHEY and CDR2 SVGAGI. This CDR3 contains 12 residues. CDR3 coding DNA: TGTGCCAGCAGGGCTCCCCCTTCGGAGCAGTACTTC. Amino acids: CASRAPPSEQYF.

This clone was seen a single time. V is TRBV7-2 and J is TRBJ2-5; 10 positions agree with TRBD1. The CDR3 loop spans 15 amino acids. CDR1 and CDR2 (germline): SGHTA, FQGNSA. V shed 5 bases, J shed 3 bases, and the junction held 6 bases outside the gene matches. CDR3 in amino acids: CASSGGTGVKETQYF. Written as DNA, the CDR3 is TGTGCCAGCAGCGGGGGGACAGGGGTTAAAGAGACCCAGTACTTC. Combining the CDR3 with reference TRBV7-2 and TRBJ2-5 gives the whole variable domain GAGVSQSPSNKVTEKGKDVELRCDPISGHTALYWYRQSLGQGLEFLIYFQGNSAPDKSGLPSDRFSAERTGGSVSTLTIQRTQQEDSAVYLCASSGGTGVKETQYFGPGTRLLVL.